This TCR beta chain was observed in a study of blood T cells in healthy people across ages (dated by TCRdb to about 2015). About the full investigation: In model experiments, template switching captured about one uniquely barcoded TCR beta cDNA molecule for every two T cells. Two additional independent replicas of 1 million unique cDNA reads from the same blood draw were analyzed for two donors (one aged 18 to 30 and one aged 80 or older). Age-related changes in TCR beta repertoire diversity were measured in the study by deep sequencing normalized with unique cDNA molecular identifiers. The donors were split into four age groups: young (average around 16 years), middle-aged (more than 35), aged (approximately 60) and long-lived (roughly 86). What the authors observed across the whole study: As age increased, observed TCR beta diversity per million T cells dropped in a roughly linear way, and a significant reduction was already evident by age 40. A strong correlation was found between observed TCR beta diversity and the percentage of naive T cells measured by flow cytometry. Donor CMV infection status was unknown, potentially confounding age-related changes in expanded clonotypes. Total diversity estimates from one million sequenced T cells were considered lower bounds and underestimates. Compared with the aged group, the long-lived group had more naive CD4+ T cells, fewer expanded clones and increased TCR diversity, suggesting age selection. Since profiling was done on bulk unsorted PBMCs, naive and antigen-experienced compartments could not be conclusively compared.

The junction shows trimming of 4 bases on V and 0 bases on J, plus 13 bases between the germline ends. The germline V gene specifies SGHRS as CDR1 and YFSETQ as CDR2. The CDR3 holds 15 amino acids from the cysteine to the phenylalanine. CDR3 DNA only is kept here, 45 bases in frame from base 1. To prepare the library, 5' RACE was applied. The sequencer listed for this sample is Illumina HiSeq 2500. A second PCR of about 6 to 12 cycles was performed with a sample-barcoded 5' primer and a J-beta primer mix. A unique molecular identifier was introduced onto each TCR beta cDNA molecule by a template-switch 5' adaptor carrying 12 random nucleotides. Each sample yielded at least 2.5 million CDR3-containing paired-end reads. The Mint cDNA synthesis kit, primed by a TRBC-specific oligonucleotide, was used to synthesize first-strand cDNA from all RNA. Following uracil-DNA glycosylase treatment, a first 18-cycle PCR with universal primers M1SS and BC2_uni_R was performed on all cDNA. In the paper's pipeline: For normalization, 1 million high-quality reads were randomly selected from each sample, with every read carrying a distinct molecular identifier. Reads sharing molecular identifiers were discarded rather than binned into consensus sequences. MiTCR, set to a Q25 quality threshold and the strictest error-elimination algorithm, was used for CDR3 identification, clonotype clustering and error correction. A nonparametric unseen species model with Euler transformation was used to estimate a lower bound on total TCR beta diversity. The public reads were quality trimmed at Q25 with fastp and then assembled into clones with MiXCR by TCRdb, keeping productive beta chains. Entries that share a CDR3 protein sequence are merged under the most common genes and DNA. TCRdb, rather than the study authors, made the V and J calls. The sample table shows under 1,100,000 distinct CDR3 sequences, and approximately 25% are seen once. In total, the top ten clones hold 0.65% to 0.75% of the sample.

This clonotype turned up a few times. Its antigen is unknown. No base quality information exists; no much larger clone differs at one position. The donors were roughly 40 Caucasian individuals from Russia, aged roughly 6 to 90 years, who were systemically healthy. Each donor gave 9.5 to 10 milliliters of peripheral blood, drawn into EDTA-treated Vacutainer tubes. PBMCs were isolated by Ficoll-Paque density-gradient centrifugation, with at least 7 million obtained per sample. Total RNA, at least 5 micrograms per sample, was extracted from PBMCs with Trizol reagent. For every donor, flow cytometry on a PBMC aliquot measured the percentage of naive CD45RAhigh/CD27high T cells. The same data also went into a second study, on T cells of mothers and their children. According to the second study: Donors were nine systemically healthy Caucasian individuals: three mothers and their six children. cDNA synthesis used all of the extracted RNA, with approximately 1.6 ug of RNA in each 15 ul reaction. In the second PCR, the M1S primer added sample barcodes and 2-4 random nucleotides. Over 8.5 million TCR beta CDR3 reads came from each mother, compared with several million reads from each child. TCR recombination output is similarly shaped by thymic selection in related and unrelated pairs, with a minor effect exerted by inherited differences. Related mother-child pairs always showed normalized repertoire overlap that was slightly higher than in unrelated mother-child pairs, though the difference was never significant. No persistent microchimeric T cell clones were detected, at a sensitivity of approximately 100 clones per million clonotypes. Deep NGS was used in the study to compare the TCR beta repertoires of mothers and children and to look for features that separate related mother-child pairs from unrelated individuals. Mothers averaged about 40 +/- 4 years of age and children averaged about 10 +/- 4 years. After adapter ligation was performed with NEBNext reagents, the libraries were sequenced on an Illumina HiSeq 2000 with 100+100 nt paired-end reads. Mother and child libraries were prepared a month apart and sequenced in separate runs to prevent cross-contamination. Between roughly 450,000 and 2,000,000 distinct TCR beta clonotypes were identified per donor. Naive TCR beta clonotypes were estimated from low-frequency clonotypes matched to each donor's FACS-determined naive share, without sorting.

Material for sequencing was blood. The TCR sequence derives from a girl aged 2 to 9 in good health. Here the chain combines TRBV5-1 and TRBJ2-5, with the D call perhaps TRBD1 or TRBD2, as 5 bases match in each case. The nucleotide sequence is TGCGCCAGCAGCGGAATCGGGGCGTACCAAGAGACCCAGTACTTC. Its protein product is CASSGIGAYQETQYF.